This T cell receptor beta chain came from a study of T cell changes during pregnancy in multiple sclerosis. Per germline, CDR1 SGDLS and CDR2 YYNGEE. V was shortened by 4 bases and J by 4 bases, with 18 bases between the two germline ends. The CDR3 is made up of 16 amino acids. Some clones are missing from TCRdb's copy, which holds only in-frame ones; the method was immunoSEQ multiplex PCR. Of some 30,000 clones listed, 89% are singletons. The chain combines TRBV9 with TRBJ2-1; D is possibly TRBD2 (6 bases). The sample here was CD8+ T cells from peripheral blood mononuclear cells, taken in the third trimester of pregnancy. The receptor's source is a female donor with multiple sclerosis, enrolled in a pregnancy study. DNA for the CDR3: TGTGCCAGCAGCCCCAGCGGAAGGGACTGGTACAATGAGCAGTTCTTC. Its protein is CASSPSGRDWYNEQFF.